This T cell receptor beta chain was documented in a study of early T cells in non-severe SARS-CoV-2 infection. Study-level information: The authors sequenced bulk RNA from unsorted whole blood, leaving chains unpaired.

This clonotype was picked up a small number of times. Its antigen remains unknown. The trim removed 5 bases at V and 4 bases at J, leaving 4 bases unmatched. Germline values: CDR1 KGHSH, CDR2 LQKENI. The CDR3 is 14 amino acids. Study-level points and caveats: The matching step, a VDJdb search, favored anti-spike CD8 responses and missed private and CD4 specificities.

Individual cDNA molecules carried attached unique molecular identifiers. TCRdb ran MiXCR on the 5' RACE reads and lists one entry per CDR3 protein. The data show about 30,000 distinct CDR3 sequences, with under 7.5% seen just once and over 30% held by the top ten. The sequence was collected from an adult who was a healthcare worker with PCR-confirmed SARS-CoV-2 infection or an uninfected control (not recorded which). The sequenced sample was whole blood. The chain couples TRBV18 to TRBJ1-1; 10 bases are shared with TRBD1. This CDR3 reads CASSWDRGSTEAFF. CDR3 nucleotides: TGTGCCAGCTCATGGGACAGGGGTAGCACTGAAGCTTTCTTT.